Listed below are T cell receptor beta chains from one sample, sequenced in a study of blood T cells in healthy people across ages. TCRdb re-analysed the 5' RACE reads in MiXCR, keeping a single row per CDR3 protein. Here the sample spans some 1,800,000 distinct CDR3 sequences, roughly two fifths being singletons. Sequencing was done on a sample of blood. All receptors come from a human donor in good health. Both conserved end residues are part of each CDR3. D genes are given only for firm matches. Where a row states a size, it is once, few, many or the class of an expanded clone; other rows omit it.

>TRBJ2-7|NA|many|TRBV6-5
CASTPTVSPYEQYF
TGTGCCAGCACCCCGACAGTTTCTCCCTACGAGCAGTACTTC
>TRBJ2-7|NA|NA|TRBV28
CASSLGPRHGSYEQYF
TGTGCCAGCAGTTTGGGACCCCGACACGGATCCTACGAGCAGTACTTC
>TRBJ2-1|TRBD1|few|TRBV7-9
CASKTLRGEQFF
TGTGCCAGCAAAACACTCAGGGGGGAGCAGTTCTTC
>TRBJ1-1|TRBD1|NA|TRBV20-1
CSAEAVTGVNTEAFF
TGCAGTGCTGAAGCCGTGACAGGGGTGAACACTGAAGCTTTCTTT
>TRBJ1-4|NA|NA|TRBV12-3/TRBV12-4
CASSSGDFGVEKLFF
TGTGCCAGCAGTTCGGGGGATTTCGGCGTTGAAAAACTGTTTTTT
>TRBJ2-3|NA|few|TRBV20-1
CSASRASDTQYF
TGCAGTGCTAGTCGGGCGTCAGATACGCAGTATTTT
>TRBJ2-1|TRBD1|NA|TRBV29-1
CSVAGGTGLYNEQFF
TGCAGCGTTGCAGGAGGGACAGGGCTGTACAATGAGCAGTTCTTC
>TRBJ2-7|NA|NA|TRBV29-1
CSAMVWARASHEQYF
TGCAGCGCGATGGTTTGGGCCAGGGCTTCCCACGAGCAGTACTTC
>TRBJ2-5|NA|few|TRBV12-3/TRBV12-4
CASSLMGPVETQYF
TGTGCCAGCAGTTTGATGGGGCCAGTAGAGACCCAGTACTTC
>TRBJ2-4|TRBD1|NA|TRBV7-2
CASSLYRGFKNIQYF
TGTGCCAGCAGCTTGTACAGGGGTTTCAAAAACATTCAGTACTTC
>TRBJ2-1|TRBD2|NA|TRBV6-6
CASRETSGAYNEQFF
TGTGCCAGCAGGGAGACTAGCGGGGCTTACAATGAGCAGTTCTTC
>TRBJ2-7|TRBD1|few|TRBV20-1
CSARPDRATYEQYF
TGCAGTGCTAGACCGGACAGGGCCACCTACGAGCAGTACTTC
>TRBJ2-7|TRBD2|few|TRBV9
CASSVVAGGPPYEQYF
TGTGCCAGCAGCGTAGTGGCGGGGGGGCCACCCTACGAGCAGTACTTC
>TRBJ2-1|NA|NA|TRBV20-1
CSARDSGTTRNEQFF
TGCAGTGCTAGAGATTCGGGAACTACCCGCAATGAGCAGTTCTTC
>TRBJ2-7|NA|NA|TRBV4-3
CASSQGFYPARGYEQYF
TGCGCCAGCAGCCAAGGCTTTTATCCAGCGAGGGGCTACGAGCAGTACTTC
>TRBJ1-6|NA|NA|TRBV7-6
CASSLGWGPNSPLHF
TGTGCCAGCAGCTTAGGATGGGGCCCTAATTCACCCCTCCACTTT
>TRBJ2-6|TRBD2|few|TRBV28
CASSFNSRGVSGANVLTF
TGTGCCAGCAGTTTTAACTCACGGGGGGTCTCTGGGGCCAACGTCCTGACTTTC
>TRBJ1-5|TRBD1|NA|TRBV6-2/TRBV6-3
CASSDAGTGGQPQHF
TGTGCCAGCAGCGACGCCGGGACAGGGGGACAGCCCCAGCATTTT
>TRBJ1-1|NA|NA|TRBV20-1
CSARGDGVEAFF
TGCAGTGCTAGAGGAGATGGCGTTGAAGCTTTCTTT
>TRBJ2-5|NA|NA|TRBV4-1
CASSQEALQETQYF
TGCGCCAGCAGCCAAGAGGCACTTCAAGAGACCCAGTACTTC
>TRBJ2-3|TRBD1|NA|TRBV3-1
CASSLIFGTGGDTQYF
TGTGCCAGCAGCCTAATCTTCGGGACAGGGGGTGATACGCAGTATTTT
>TRBJ1-2|NA|once|TRBV12-3/TRBV12-4
CASKGHPNYDGYTF
TGTGCCAGCAAGGGTCACCCGAACTATGATGGCTACACCTTC
>TRBJ2-7|NA|NA|TRBV5-5
CASSLEGGESSYEQYF
TGTGCCAGCAGCTTGGAGGGTGGGGAGAGCTCCTACGAGCAGTACTTC
>TRBJ1-2|TRBD1|many|TRBV7-9
CASSLDRAYYGYTF
TGTGCCAGCAGCTTGGACAGGGCGTATTATGGCTACACCTTC
>TRBJ2-3|TRBD1|few|TRBV12-3/TRBV12-4
CASLGQWGTDTQYF
TGTGCCAGCCTGGGACAGTGGGGCACAGATACGCAGTATTTT
>TRBJ2-4|NA|many|TRBV10-3
CAISAGGLDIQYF
TGTGCCATCAGTGCCGGGGGTCTAGACATTCAGTACTTC
>TRBJ2-5|NA|NA|TRBV4-3
CASSQDGNGMYQETQYF
TGCGCCAGCAGCCAAGATGGGAACGGAATGTACCAAGAGACCCAGTACTTC
>TRBJ2-3|TRBD2|few|TRBV10-3
CAISIAGGITDTQYF
TGTGCCATCTCGATAGCGGGGGGTATCACAGATACGCAGTATTTT
>TRBJ2-1|TRBD2|few|TRBV7-6
CASTPGRGSYNEQFF
TGTGCCAGCACCCCGGGGCGGGGGTCCTACAATGAGCAGTTCTTC
>TRBJ2-6|TRBD1|NA|TRBV11-2
CASSLPGTGQFSGANVLTF
TGTGCCAGCAGCTTACCCGGGACAGGGCAATTCTCTGGGGCCAACGTCCTGACTTTC
>TRBJ2-1|TRBD1|NA|TRBV14
CASSQDGGTGPFNEQFF
TGTGCCAGCAGCCAAGACGGAGGGACAGGGCCCTTCAATGAGCAGTTCTTC
>TRBJ1-2|NA|many|TRBV7-2
CASSLSHNYGYTF
TGTGCCAGCAGCTTATCACACAACTATGGCTACACCTTC
>TRBJ1-1|NA|NA|TRBV6-5
CASSYSPSSGTEAFF
TGTGCCAGCAGTTACTCGCCCAGTTCGGGGACTGAAGCTTTCTTT
>TRBJ1-1|TRBD1|NA|TRBV12-3/TRBV12-4
CASSFLVTTGMNTEAFF
TGTGCCAGCAGTTTTCTCGTCACGACAGGGATGAACACTGAAGCTTTCTTT
>TRBJ1-5|TRBD1|few|TRBV6-6
CATREEGAGQPQHF
TGTGCCACCAGGGAAGAGGGGGCTGGTCAGCCCCAGCATTTT
>TRBJ2-2|NA|many|TRBV7-2
CASSFKGFSGELFF
TGTGCCAGCAGCTTCAAAGGGTTCTCCGGGGAGCTGTTTTTT
>TRBJ2-3|TRBD2|few|TRBV20-1
CSARDVERGNTDTQYF
TGCAGTGCTAGAGATGTTGAGCGGGGGAACACAGATACGCAGTATTTT
>TRBJ2-2|NA|NA|TRBV7-2
CASSFYGGPTGELFF
TGTGCCAGCAGCTTTTATGGGGGGCCTACCGGGGAGCTGTTTTTT
>TRBJ2-7|TRBD1|few|TRBV12-3/TRBV12-4
CASSYQGERDEQYF
TGTGCCAGCAGTTATCAGGGGGAACGAGACGAGCAGTACTTC
>TRBJ1-2|TRBD1|NA|TRBV12-3/TRBV12-4
CASSWDRNIDGYTF
TGTGCCAGCAGTTGGGACAGGAATATCGATGGCTACACCTTC
>TRBJ2-3|NA|few|TRBV7-2
CASSLRIGGFPTDTQYF
TGTGCCAGCAGCTTAAGGATCGGGGGATTTCCCACAGATACGCAGTATTTT
>TRBJ1-6|NA|few|TRBV6-1
CASSTPLTRPLNSPLHF
TGTGCCAGCAGTACCCCTCTGACAAGGCCGCTGAATTCACCCCTCCACTTT
>TRBJ2-5|TRBD1|once|TRBV12-3/TRBV12-4
CASRSLPGQGAETQYF
TGTGCCAGCAGATCGCTTCCGGGACAGGGGGCTGAGACCCAGTACTTC
>TRBJ2-5|NA|few|TRBV20-1
CSASYVYQYF
TGCAGTGCTTCCTACGTGTACCAGTACTTC
>TRBJ1-2|TRBD1|NA|TRBV7-2
CTSSFDREPGYTF
TGTACCAGCAGCTTCGACAGGGAACCTGGCTACACCTTC
>TRBJ2-1|NA|NA|TRBV12-5
CASAEIANEQFF
TGTGCTAGTGCCGAGATAGCCAATGAGCAGTTCTTC
>TRBJ2-7|NA|NA|TRBV20-1
CSARGQSGLWEQYF
TGCAGTGCTAGGGGGCAGTCGGGTTTGTGGGAGCAGTACTTC
>TRBJ2-3|NA|NA|TRBV25-1
CASSELSSGTDTQYF
TGTGCCAGCAGTGAATTGAGTAGCGGCACAGATACGCAGTATTTT
>TRBJ1-1|TRBD1|NA|TRBV11-3
CASSLALTGDLNTEAFF
TGTGCCAGCAGCTTAGCCCTGACAGGGGATTTGAACACTGAAGCTTTCTTT
>TRBJ1-3|NA|NA|TRBV6-1
CASSEVSGNTIYF
TGTGCCAGCAGTGAAGTTTCTGGAAACACCATATATTTT
>TRBJ2-7|NA|NA|TRBV9
CASSVGTMRYEQYF
TGTGCCAGCAGCGTAGGGACCATGAGGTACGAGCAGTACTTC
>TRBJ1-5|NA|few|TRBV28
CASIFGSYSNQPQHF
TGTGCCAGCATATTCGGGAGTTATAGCAATCAGCCCCAGCATTTT
>TRBJ1-2|NA|few|TRBV24-1
CATSVGGGYTF
TGTGCCACCAGTGTTGGGGGCGGCTACACCTTC